Listed here are 5 T cell receptor beta chains from one sample, sequenced in a study of OX40 agonist ivuxolimab in advanced cancers. The assay was immunoSEQ multiplex PCR, and TCRdb's table has in-frame clones only and misses some. The repertoire holds 60,000 to 80,000 clones, with roughly 78% as singletons. The material sequenced was CD4+ or CD8+ T cells sorted from blood, taken in a trial of the OX40 agonist ivuxolimab. Receptors originate from an adult with an advanced solid tumor such as melanoma, head and neck, liver or kidney cancer.

The V call is TRBV7-2, the J call TRBJ1-3; D ambiguous. The CDR3 covers 15 residues. CDR1 and CDR2 (germline): SGHTA, FQGNSA. Deletions cut 1 base from V and 4 bases from J, with 11 bases between. Here the CDR3 reads CASSLVAGMGNTIYF. For the CDR3, the DNA is TGTGCCAGCAGCTTAGTTGCGGGGATGGGAAACACCATATATTTT.

This clone was detected once. V and J are TRBV6-1 and TRBJ2-7; tentatively, D is TRBD2 (7 bases). The germline gives CDR1 MNHNS, CDR2 SASEGT. The CDR3 consists of 15 residues. V was shortened by 4 bases and J by 6 bases, with 19 bases between the two germline ends. The CDR3 loop is CASSVSSGGLSEQYF. CDR3 bases: TGTGCCAGCAGTGTGTCTTCGGGGGGCCTTTCCGAGCAGTACTTC.

This clone has just one count. The chain is built from TRBV5-8 and TRBJ2-7, with a possible D match to TRBD1 (5 bases). Per the germline V gene, CDR1 is SGHTS and CDR2 is YDEGEE. The CDR3 contains 14 residues. Trimming removed 1 base from V and 0 bases from J, with 8 bases in between. CDR3 sequence: CASSLPGHSYEQYF. The CDR3 DNA reads as TGTGCCAGCAGCTTGCCAGGGCACTCCTACGAGCAGTACTTC.

The rearrangement uses TRBV14 and TRBJ1-3; D ambiguous. The CDR3 length is 13 residues. V was clipped by 3 bases and J by 4 bases, with 7 bases between them. Germline CDR1 reads SGHDN; CDR2 reads FVKESK. The DNA of the CDR3 is TGTGCCAGCAGCCAGGGCCTGGGAAACACCATATATTTT. Encoded protein: CASSQGLGNTIYF.

This rearrangement joins TRBV9 to TRBJ2-4, with D unclear. Germline V lookup: CDR1 SGDLS, CDR2 YYNGEE. V was clipped by 0 bases and J by 1 base, with 8 bases between them. The CDR3 extends over 15 amino acids. CDR3 sequence: CASSVGNLAKNIQYF. The DNA of the CDR3 is TGTGCCAGCAGCGTAGGGAATTTGGCCAAAAACATTCAGTACTTC. The full variable domain, in which reference TRBV9 and TRBJ2-4 provide the parts outside the CDR3, is DSGVTQTPKHLITATGQRVTLRCSPRSGDLSVYWYQQSLDQGLQFLIQYYNGEERAKGNILERFSAQQFPDLHSELNLSSLELGDSALYFCASSVGNLAKNIQYFGAGTRLSVL.